This T cell receptor beta chain was identified in a study of T cell responses to AZD1222 COVID-19 vaccine. The CDR3 loop spans 15 amino acids. J gave up 6 bases and V 4 bases, and 4 bases lay outside the gene matches. CDR1 WSHSY and CDR2 SAAADI come from the germline V gene. Measured with immunoSEQ multiplex PCR; TCRdb has only the in-frame clones, and not every one. The sample has 130,000 to 150,000 clones, about nine tenths seen once. With respect to this clone: No antigen is known for it.

Study-level findings and limits: The study sampled repertoires only after the peak T cell response. Spike-specific TCRs gained breadth and depth after people received two AZD1222 doses. Donors were mostly white British, more females; clonal diversity possibly underestimated. Regions left unmutated in variants are reportedly the target of nearly half of spike-specific TCRs.

The chain uses TRBV10-2 and TRBJ2-1; 12 bases map to TRBD1. This TCR came from an adult in good health. This specimen was peripheral blood, taken on day 0 of AZD1222 vaccination. CDR3 bases: TGCGCCAGCAGTGGGGACAGGGGGCGCCTCAATGAGCAGTTCTTC. Its protein is CASSGDRGRLNEQFF.